This entry concerns a single T cell receptor (beta chain). This sample was included in a study of blood T cell repertoires in COVID-19. Background on the study: Acute and convalescent COVID-19 samples came from the United States, Italy and Spain. The cDNA or gDNA used as material had been derived from T cells, B-cell-depleted T cells, or PBMCs.

How the authors handled the data: Reference gene primer amplification in the assay estimated nucleated cell counts. Using immunoSEQ multiplex PCR, the repertoire was profiled, and TCRdb retains in-frame clones only, with some absent. That table is the source of V, J and clone size, and D and trimming were worked out from the DNA. The sample shows about 74,000 clones, 70% to 90% of them seen only once. V lost 7 bases, J lost 4 bases, and 17 bases lay in between. CDR3 length equals 14 residues. Germline values: CDR1 SGHKS, CDR2 YYEKEE (reference sequence). This receptor was taken from a woman of 80 years or more with active or convalescent COVID-19. Sequencing input: peripheral blood. V is TRBV5-5 and J is TRBJ1-2; D is possibly TRBD1 (5 bases). CDR3 region: CASLLGEAIYGYTF. The CDR3 DNA sequence: TGTGCCAGCCTACTGGGGGAGGCAATCTATGGCTACACCTTC.